Listed here are 22 T cell receptor beta chains from one sample, sequenced in a study of blood T cell repertoires in COVID-19. The method was immunoSEQ multiplex PCR; TCRdb's version includes in-frame clones alone and lacks a portion of them. The repertoire has 190,000 or so clones, about 85% of them found once; the top ten carry about 9.1%. Material for sequencing was peripheral blood. All receptors come from a woman over 75 with acute or convalescent COVID-19.

This chain joins TRBV4-2 and TRBJ1-5; unclear D gene. The length of the CDR3 is 15 residues. Germline CDR1 LGHNA, CDR2 YNFKEQ. Trimming shortened V by 0 bases and J by 5 bases, and 11 bases separated the two germline ends. CDR3 protein: CASSQDGGQDQPQHF. The CDR3 DNA sequence: TGTGCCAGCAGCCAAGACGGAGGGCAGGATCAGCCCCAGCATTTT.

The chain recombines TRBV7-2 with TRBJ2-7, with TRBD2 matching 9 bases. The CDR3 extends over 15 amino acids. The V segment lost 1 base and the J segment 0 bases; nucleotides outside the gene matches: 1. Germline CDR1 is SGHTA and CDR2 is FQGNSA. The CDR3 is CASSLEAGGSYEQYF. Written as DNA, the CDR3 is TGTGCCAGCAGCTTAGAAGCGGGAGGCTCCTACGAGCAGTACTTC.

V is TRBV6-6 and J is TRBJ2-1, with a tentative D call TRBD2 (7 bases). Trimming took 7 bases from V and 3 from J, leaving 10 bases between them. The CDR3 has 13 amino acids. Looked up from germline, CDR1 is MNHNY and CDR2 is SVGAGI (reference sequence). CDR3 region: CASKGGDYNEQFF. The CDR3 coding sequence is TGTGCCAGCAAGGGGGGGGACTACAATGAGCAGTTCTTC.

This chain links TRBV15 with TRBJ1-1, with 8 nucleotides matching TRBD1. This CDR3 comprises 15 residues. CDR1 is LNHNV, CDR2 YYDKDF, per germline (reference sequence). Trimming at V came to 3 bases and at J to 4 bases, leaving 7 bases not matched to a gene. The CDR3 reads CATSSRSGGGTEAFF. The CDR3 nucleotides read TGTGCCACCAGCAGTCGTTCAGGGGGCGGCACTGAAGCTTTCTTT.

V and J are TRBV5-1 and TRBJ2-5, with TRBD2 identical over 12 bases. J was trimmed by 5 bases and V by 0 bases; bases with no gene match: 5. The CDR3 totals 16 residues. The V gene's germline CDR1 is SGHRS and CDR2 YFSETQ. CDR3 nucleotides: TGCGCCAGCAGCTTGGAAGGGACTAGCGGGTCGGAGACCCAGTACTTC. Amino acids: CASSLEGTSGSETQYF. Variable domain in full (rest from reference TRBV5-1 and TRBJ2-5): KAGVTQTPRYLIKTRGQQVTLSCSPISGHRSVSWYQQTPGQGLQFLFEYFSETQRNKGNFPGRFSGRQFSNSRSEMNVSTLELGDSALYLCASSLEGTSGSETQYFGPGTRLLVL.

This chain uses TRBV11-2 with TRBJ2-1; TRBD2 matches at 9 bases. The V segment lost 5 bases and the J segment 5 bases; nucleotides outside the gene matches: 10. The germline V gene encodes CDR1 SGHAT and CDR2 FQNNGV. This CDR3 has 16 amino acids. The CDR3 is CASSPHLAGANNEQFF. For the CDR3, the DNA is TGTGCCAGCAGCCCACACTTAGCGGGAGCAAACAATGAGCAGTTCTTC.

On this clone itself: A read error may account for a junction end that differs from germline. The gene calls are TRBV5-1 and TRBJ2-7, with 8 positions matching TRBD1. The CDR3 contains 12 residues. Germline CDR1 SGHRS, CDR2 YFSETQ. CDR3 coding DNA: TGCGCCAGCAGCTTGGCGTCCGGGACAGGCTTCTTC. As protein: CASSLASGTGFF. The full variable domain, rest sourced from reference TRBV5-1 and TRBJ2-7, is KAGVTQTPRYLIKTRGQQVTLSCSPISGHRSVSWYQQTPGQGLQFLFEYFSETQRNKGNFPGRFSGRQFSNSRSEMNVSTLELGDSALYLCASSLASGTGFFGPGTRLTVT.

This chain connects TRBV2 to TRBJ2-7; TRBD1 might be the D (6 bases). Germline V gives CDR1 SNHLY, CDR2 FYNNEI. This CDR3 is built from 12 residues. V was trimmed by 6 bases and J by 7 bases, leaving 13 bases between them. DNA for the CDR3: TGTGCCAGCAGAGAACAGGGTTGGGAGCAGTACTTC. It specifies CASREQGWEQYF.

The V call is TRBV5-1, the J call TRBJ1-2, with D perhaps TRBD1 (6 bases). This CDR3 region has 15 residues. Germline CDR1 is SGHRS and CDR2 is YFSETQ. V gave up 2 bases and J gave up 4 bases, with 15 bases separating them. The CDR3 nucleotides read TGCGCCAGCAGCTTTTCCACAGGGCCCTTCTATGGCTACACCTTC. Translating gives CASSFSTGPFYGYTF.

This chain links TRBV9 with TRBJ1-6; 10 bases are a match to TRBD1. The J segment lost 4 bases and the V segment lost 4 bases, leaving 8 bases of the junction unmatched. The CDR3 spans 17 residues. Germline assignment: CDR1 SGDLS and CDR2 YYNGEE. CDR3 residues: CASSPGTGEIYNSPLHF. The CDR3 nucleotides read TGTGCCAGCAGCCCAGGGACAGGGGAAATTTATAATTCACCCCTCCACTTT.

The rearrangement joins TRBV4-2 to TRBJ2-7; 9 bases are a match to TRBD2. CDR3 length equals 15 residues. CDR1 is LGHNA and CDR2 is YNFKEQ in the germline V gene. V was clipped by 4 bases and J by 3 bases; unmatched bases: 7. CDR3 sequence (DNA): TGTGCCAGCAGCCGCCGACTAGCGGAGGGCTACGAGCAGTACTTC. Translating it yields CASSRRLAEGYEQYF.

This chain connects TRBV7-9 to TRBJ2-5; 7 bases fit TRBD1. V was pared by 5 bases and J by 4 bases, with 7 bases of the junction left unmatched. Per the germline V gene, CDR1 is SEHNR and CDR2 is FQNEAQ (reference sequence). The CDR3 is 14 amino acids. CDR3 amino acids: CASSATGAGETQYF. The CDR3 DNA is TGTGCCAGCAGCGCCACAGGGGCGGGAGAGACCCAGTACTTC.

V gene TRBV5-5 combines with J gene TRBJ2-5; D not certain. The CDR3 is made up of 14 amino acids. The V end lost 4 bases, the J end lost 3 bases, and 13 bases lay between the germline ends. Germline CDR1 SGHKS, CDR2 YYEKEE (reference sequence). The CDR3 spells CASSNPGGEETQYF. The CDR3 nucleotides are TGTGCCAGCAGCAACCCAGGTGGTGAAGAGACCCAGTACTTC. Looking up the rest from reference TRBV5-5 and TRBJ2-5 gives the full variable domain: DAGVTQSPTHLIKTRGQQVTLRCSPISGHKSVSWYQQVLGQGPQFIFQYYEKEERGRGNFPDRFSARQFPNYSSELNVNALLLGDSALYLCASSNPGGEETQYFGPGTRLLVL.

This chain connects TRBV6-5 to TRBJ2-5; TRBD1 matches 7 bases. Germline CDR1 and CDR2: MNHEY and SVGAGI. The V segment lost 6 bases and the J segment 5 bases; nucleotides outside the gene matches: 9. This CDR3 has 14 residues. The CDR3, as DNA: TGTGCCAGCAGCCCCGGGACAGCTCGCGAGACCCAGTACTTC. Amino acid sequence: CASSPGTARETQYF.

The rearrangement joins TRBV19 to TRBJ1-2, with TRBD1 matching over 7 bases. Germline CDR1 and CDR2: LNHDA and SQIVND (reference sequence). V lost 7 bases and J lost 7; bases outside the gene matches: 9. This CDR3 spans 13 amino acids. The DNA of the CDR3 is TGTGCCAGTACCATCCTGGACAGGCCTGGCTACACCTTC. This sequence encodes CASTILDRPGYTF.

This clone was seen just once. This chain joins TRBV6-2 or TRBV6-3 and TRBJ1-6, with TRBD1 matching 7 bases. This CDR3 has 15 residues. J was trimmed by 10 bases and V by 5 bases; bases with no gene match: 11. From germline, CDR1 is MNHEY and CDR2 SVGEGT. The CDR3 DNA reads as TGTGCCAGCAGTGCCACGGACAGGCGCCCATCACCCCTCCACTTT. It translates to CASSATDRRPSPLHF.

In this sample, this clone turned up a few times. This chain links TRBV27 with TRBJ1-1; D gene unclear. The CDR3 loop spans 15 amino acids. Looked up from germline, CDR1 is MNHEY and CDR2 is SMNVEV (reference sequence). The V end lost 0 bases, the J end lost 1 base, and 9 bases lay between the germline ends. CDR3 in DNA: TGTGCCAGCAGTTTATCCCGAACTGGGAACACTGAAGCTTTCTTT. Translated: CASSLSRTGNTEAFF.

This chain joins TRBV9 and TRBJ1-6, with TRBD1 matching over 8 bases. Germline-derived CDR1 and CDR2 are SGDLS and YYNGEE. The CDR3 is 14 residues long. Trimming cost V 4 bases and J 7 bases; bases outside gene matches: 4. The CDR3 protein is CASSSTGGNSPLHF. DNA of the CDR3: TGTGCCAGCAGCTCTACAGGGGGAAATTCACCCCTCCACTTT.

This rearrangement joins TRBV30 to TRBJ2-7; 8 bases are a match to TRBD1. V shed 3 bases, J shed 4 bases, and the junction held 5 bases outside the gene matches. The CDR3 spans 13 residues. The germline V gene encodes CDR1 GTSNPN and CDR2 SVGIG (reference sequence). In DNA form, the CDR3 reads TGTGCCTGGAGACAGGGGGGTAGATACGAGCAGTACTTC. Its translation: CAWRQGGRYEQYF.

The CDR3 DNA follows: TGTGCCAGCAGCGTAGATAGGAGCGGGGATGGAGATACGCAGTATTTT. Translating gives CASSVDRSGDGDTQYF. This chain links TRBV9 with TRBJ2-3; 7 bases line up with TRBD2. Germline V gene data show CDR1 as SGDLS and CDR2 as YYNGEE. This CDR3 region has 16 residues. Trimming at V came to 0 bases and at J to 5 bases, leaving 9 bases not matched to a gene.

This clone was picked up a small number of times. V is TRBV4-2 and J is TRBJ1-1; no firm D call. This CDR3 has 14 amino acids. V gave up 2 bases and J gave up 4 bases, with 11 bases separating them. Germline values: CDR1 LGHNA, CDR2 YNFKEQ. The CDR3: CASSQLRGSTEAFF. The DNA of the CDR3 is TGTGCCAGCAGCCAACTCCGGGGTTCCACTGAAGCTTTCTTT.

The chain employs TRBV10-3 and TRBJ1-2; 8 bases are shared with TRBD1. CDR1 is ENHRY and CDR2 is SYGVKD in the germline V gene. Losses at the gene ends were 2 bases for V and 3 bases for J; bases not matched to a gene: 2. CDR3 length equals 14 residues. CDR3: CAISETGGDYGYTF. CDR3 bases: TGTGCCATCAGTGAGACAGGGGGGGACTATGGCTACACCTTC.